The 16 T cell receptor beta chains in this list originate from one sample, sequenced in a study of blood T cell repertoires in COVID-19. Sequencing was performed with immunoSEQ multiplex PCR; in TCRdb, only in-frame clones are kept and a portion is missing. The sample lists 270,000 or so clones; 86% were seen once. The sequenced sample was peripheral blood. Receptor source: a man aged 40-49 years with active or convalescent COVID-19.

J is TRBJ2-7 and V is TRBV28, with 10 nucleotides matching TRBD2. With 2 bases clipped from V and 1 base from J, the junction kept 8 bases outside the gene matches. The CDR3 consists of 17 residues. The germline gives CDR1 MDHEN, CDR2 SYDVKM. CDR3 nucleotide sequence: TGTGCCAGCAGTTTAACTAGCGGGGCCCAATATTCCTACGAGCAGTACTTC. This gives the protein CASSLTSGAQYSYEQYF.

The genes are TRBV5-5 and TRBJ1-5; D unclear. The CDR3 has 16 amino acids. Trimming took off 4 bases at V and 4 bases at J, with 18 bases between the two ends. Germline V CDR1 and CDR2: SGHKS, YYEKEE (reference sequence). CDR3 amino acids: CASSLRFELSNQPQHF. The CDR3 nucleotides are TGTGCCAGCAGCCTCCGGTTTGAGTTGTCTAATCAGCCCCAGCATTTT.

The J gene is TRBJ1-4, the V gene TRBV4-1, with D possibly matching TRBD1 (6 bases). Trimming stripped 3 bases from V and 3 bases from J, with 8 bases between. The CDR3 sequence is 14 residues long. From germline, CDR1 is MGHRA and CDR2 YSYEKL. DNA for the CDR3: TGCGCCAGCAGCCATCAGGGGCCTAATGAAAAACTGTTTTTT. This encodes CASSHQGPNEKLFF.

CDR3 in amino acids: CASSPRGAGETQYF. In DNA form, the CDR3 reads TGTGCCAGCTCACCACGGGGAGCTGGAGAGACCCAGTACTTC. This chain uses TRBV18 with TRBJ2-5, with D maybe TRBD2 (5 bases). Trimming took off 1 base at V and 4 bases at J, with 10 bases between the two ends. Germline CDR1 is KGHSH and CDR2 is LQKENI. The CDR3 has 14 residues.

CDR3 coding DNA: TGTGCCAGCAGCCAAGACCTACGGGTCATTCAGTACTTC. Protein product: CASSQDLRVIQYF. The chain combines TRBV4-2 with TRBJ2-4, with no clear D. V lost 0 bases, J lost 9 bases, and 9 bases lay in between. CDR1 is LGHNA and CDR2 is YNFKEQ in the germline V gene. This CDR3 is 13 amino acids long.

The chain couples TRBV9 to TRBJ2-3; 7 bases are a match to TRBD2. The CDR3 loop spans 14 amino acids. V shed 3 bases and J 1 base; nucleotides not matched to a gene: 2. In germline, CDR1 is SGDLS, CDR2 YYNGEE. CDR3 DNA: TGTGCCAGCAGCGGTGGGGGGGGCACAGATACGCAGTATTTT. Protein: CASSGGGGTDTQYF.

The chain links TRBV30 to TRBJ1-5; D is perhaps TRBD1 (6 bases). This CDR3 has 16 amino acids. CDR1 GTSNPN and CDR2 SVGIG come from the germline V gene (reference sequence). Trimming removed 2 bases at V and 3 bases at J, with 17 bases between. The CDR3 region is CAWSLPRDMFNQPQHF. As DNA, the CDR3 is TGTGCCTGGAGTCTACCCCGGGACATGTTCAATCAGCCCCAGCATTTT.

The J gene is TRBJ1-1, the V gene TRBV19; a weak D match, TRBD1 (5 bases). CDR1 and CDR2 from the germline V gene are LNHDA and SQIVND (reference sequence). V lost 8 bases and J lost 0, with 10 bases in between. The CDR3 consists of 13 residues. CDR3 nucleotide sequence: TGTGCCAGTGTTGGACAAATGAACACTGAAGCTTTCTTT. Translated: CASVGQMNTEAFF.

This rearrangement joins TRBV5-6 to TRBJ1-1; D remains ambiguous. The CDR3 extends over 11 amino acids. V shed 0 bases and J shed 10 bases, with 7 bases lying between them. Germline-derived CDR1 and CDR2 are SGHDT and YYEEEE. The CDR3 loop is CASSLGTGAFF. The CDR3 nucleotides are TGTGCCAGCAGCTTGGGAACCGGAGCTTTCTTT.

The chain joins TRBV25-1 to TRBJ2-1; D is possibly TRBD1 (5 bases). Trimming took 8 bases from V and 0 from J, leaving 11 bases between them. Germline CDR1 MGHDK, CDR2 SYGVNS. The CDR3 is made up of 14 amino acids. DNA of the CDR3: TGTGCCAGCCGCGCCGACAGCTCCTACAATGAGCAGTTCTTC. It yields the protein CASRADSSYNEQFF.

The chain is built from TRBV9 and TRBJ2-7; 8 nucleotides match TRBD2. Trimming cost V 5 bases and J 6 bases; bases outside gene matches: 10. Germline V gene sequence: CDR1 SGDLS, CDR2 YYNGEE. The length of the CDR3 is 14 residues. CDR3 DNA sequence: TGTGCCAGCAGTACTAGCGGTTTTGGGGGCGAGCAGTACTTC. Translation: CASSTSGFGGEQYF.

The chain's CDR3 is CASSMPGLAGESTDTQYF. CDR3 in DNA: TGTGCCAGCAGCATGCCGGGACTAGCGGGAGAGAGTACAGATACGCAGTATTTT. This chain uses TRBV7-6 with TRBJ2-3, with 14 bases identical to TRBD2. The V gene end was trimmed by 5 bases and the J gene end by 3 bases; junction bases not matched to a gene: 10. Germline V gene lookup returns CDR1 SGHVS and CDR2 FNYEAQ. The CDR3 spans 18 residues.

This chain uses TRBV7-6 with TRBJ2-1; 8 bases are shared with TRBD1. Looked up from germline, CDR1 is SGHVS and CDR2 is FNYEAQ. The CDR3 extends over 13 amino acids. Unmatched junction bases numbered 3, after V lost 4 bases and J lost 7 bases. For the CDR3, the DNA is TGTGCCAGCAGCTCGGGACAGGAGAATGAGCAGTTCTTC. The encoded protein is CASSSGQENEQFF. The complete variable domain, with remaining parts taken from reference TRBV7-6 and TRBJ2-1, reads GAGVSQSPRYKVTKRGQDVALRCDPISGHVSLYWYRQALGQGPEFLTYFNYEAQQDKSGLPNDRFSAERPEGSISTLTIQRTEQRDSAMYRCASSSGQENEQFFGPGTRLTVL.

The CDR3 loop reads CASSLTSGSIYEQYF. CDR3 nucleotides: TGTGCCAGCAGCCTTACTAGCGGGAGTATTTACGAGCAGTACTTC. V usage is TRBV7-9 and J usage is TRBJ2-7; 11 bases map to TRBD2. Germline assignment: CDR1 SEHNR and CDR2 FQNEAQ (reference sequence). The V segment lost 5 bases and the J segment 4 bases; nucleotides outside the gene matches: 7. The length of the CDR3 is 15 residues. The entire variable domain, with the rest obtained from reference TRBV7-9 and TRBJ2-7, is as follows: DTGVSQNPRHKITKRGQNVTFRCDPISEHNRLYWYRQTLGQGPEFLTYFQNEAQLEKSRLLSDRFSAERPKGSFSTLEIQRTEQGDSAMYLCASSLTSGSIYEQYFGPGTRLTVT.

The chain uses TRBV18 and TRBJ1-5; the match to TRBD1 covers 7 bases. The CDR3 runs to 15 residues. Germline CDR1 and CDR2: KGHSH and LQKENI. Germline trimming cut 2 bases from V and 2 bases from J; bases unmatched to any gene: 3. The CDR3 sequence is CASSPATGGNQPQHF. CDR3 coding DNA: TGTGCCAGCTCACCAGCTACAGGGGGCAATCAGCCCCAGCATTTT.

The CDR3 DNA reads as TGTGCCAGCAGCTTAATCCAGGATCATGGCTACACCTTC. Protein: CASSLIQDHGYTF. The rearrangement links TRBV11-2 to TRBJ1-2; D not certain. The CDR3 covers 13 residues. Deletions cut 2 bases from V and 6 bases from J, with 10 bases between. Germline V CDR1 and CDR2: SGHAT, FQNNGV.